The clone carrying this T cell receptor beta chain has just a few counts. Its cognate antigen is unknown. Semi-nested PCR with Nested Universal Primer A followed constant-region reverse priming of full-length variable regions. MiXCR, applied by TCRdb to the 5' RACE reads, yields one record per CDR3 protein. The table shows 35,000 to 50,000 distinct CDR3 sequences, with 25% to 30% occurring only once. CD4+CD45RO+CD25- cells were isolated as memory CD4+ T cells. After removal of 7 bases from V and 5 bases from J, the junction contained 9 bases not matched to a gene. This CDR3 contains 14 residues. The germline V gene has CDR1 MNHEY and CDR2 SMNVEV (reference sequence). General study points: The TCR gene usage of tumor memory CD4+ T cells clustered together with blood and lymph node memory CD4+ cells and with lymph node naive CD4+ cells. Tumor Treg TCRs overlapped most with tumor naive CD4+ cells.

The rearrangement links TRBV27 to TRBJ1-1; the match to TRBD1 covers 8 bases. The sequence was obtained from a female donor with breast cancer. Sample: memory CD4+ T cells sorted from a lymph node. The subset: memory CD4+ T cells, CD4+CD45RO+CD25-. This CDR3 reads CASTQTGASTEAFF. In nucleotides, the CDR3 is TGTGCCAGCACTCAGACAGGGGCTTCAACTGAAGCTTTCTTT.